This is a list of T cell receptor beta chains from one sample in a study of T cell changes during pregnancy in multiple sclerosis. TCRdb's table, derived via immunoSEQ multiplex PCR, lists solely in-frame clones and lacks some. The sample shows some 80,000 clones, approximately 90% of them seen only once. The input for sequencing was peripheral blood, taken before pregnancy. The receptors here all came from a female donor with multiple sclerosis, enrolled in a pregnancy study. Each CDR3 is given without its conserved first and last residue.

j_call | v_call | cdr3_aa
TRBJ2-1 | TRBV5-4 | ASSLARGTTSEQF
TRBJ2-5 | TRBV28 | ASSVSRETAAGSQY
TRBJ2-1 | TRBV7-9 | ASSKLAGGTNEQF
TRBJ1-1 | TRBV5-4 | ASTPSRGGRTEAF
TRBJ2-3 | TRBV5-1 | ASSWDRGLSSTDTQY
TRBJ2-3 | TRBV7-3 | ASSTAGTPSTTQY
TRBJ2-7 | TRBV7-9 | ASGLSGPSYEQY
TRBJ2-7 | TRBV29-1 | SVRRDGEQY
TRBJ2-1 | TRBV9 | ASSELAGLTTYNEQF
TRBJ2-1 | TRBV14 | ASSQDRDREYNEQF
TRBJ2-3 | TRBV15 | ATSRDLAWGSFGTDTQY
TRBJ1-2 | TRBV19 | ASSLLRADYGYT